The TCR beta chain under discussion was sequenced for a study of T cell responses to AZD1222 COVID-19 vaccine. Study overall: Second-dose timings of about 4 or about 12 weeks were pooled.

As concerns this clone: No antigen is known for it.

Study conclusions and caveats: Reportedly, nearly half the spike-specific TCRs target unmutated variant regions. Spike-specific TCR depth and breadth grew after two AZD1222 doses. Donors were largely white British and mainly female; clonal diversity was possibly underestimated.

The CDR3 has 17 amino acids. The V end was cut by 6 bases, the J end by 3 bases, with 21 bases between. The germline V gene has CDR1 KGHSH and CDR2 LQKENI. The protocol was immunoSEQ multiplex PCR, while the TCRdb copy is restricted to in-frame clones and leaves out a portion. The profile shows 100,000 to 150,000 clones, roughly nine tenths of them singletons. Sequenced here: peripheral blood, sampled on day 0 of AZD1222 vaccination. The V and J genes are TRBV18 and TRBJ2-1; D gene unclear. The TCR comes from an adult in good health. The CDR3 loop reads CASSLPGWPWGYNEQFF. DNA of the CDR3: TGTGCCAGCTCTCTCCCCGGATGGCCATGGGGCTACAATGAGCAGTTCTTC.